This T cell receptor (beta chain) derives from a study of CD8+CD57+ T cells in acquired aplastic anemia. About the research overall: Sorted CD4+ and CD8+ cells gave a mean 3.2 ug DNA, range roughly 0.2 to 27.4 ug.

The CDR3 is 14 amino acids in total, end residues counted. Germline V gene sequence: CDR1 LNHNV, CDR2 YYDKDF (reference sequence). Study findings and constraints: Patients shared around 30 CD8+ CDR3 sequences with controls.

Genomic DNA, the template, was used for profiling of the TCR beta VDJ and CDR3. TCRdb reprocessed the reads via MiXCR and lists one record per CDR3 protein. The sample lists 260,000 or so distinct CDR3 sequences; around 82% were seen once. This clonotype was detected only once. What it recognizes is unknown. The conserved phenylalanine or tryptophan is not found at the CDR3 terminus, so this likely reflects a read error. The DNA is omitted, as the CDR3 cannot be located on it reliably, and the CDR3 follows TCRdb's listing. Flow cytometry had shown expanded CD8+CD57+ cells in the patients chosen for sequencing. The patients, all of them, had severe acquired aplastic anemia. Patients had received no therapy at the time of blood sampling.

The chain uses TRBV15 and TRBJ2-3; the D call in the table, TRBD1, was not verified against the DNA. Sequenced: sorted CD4+, CD8+, or CD8+CD57+ T cells (not recorded which) from PBMCs. This TCR derives from a human donor with aplastic anemia. The CDR3 region is CATSRGGGRYAQYV.